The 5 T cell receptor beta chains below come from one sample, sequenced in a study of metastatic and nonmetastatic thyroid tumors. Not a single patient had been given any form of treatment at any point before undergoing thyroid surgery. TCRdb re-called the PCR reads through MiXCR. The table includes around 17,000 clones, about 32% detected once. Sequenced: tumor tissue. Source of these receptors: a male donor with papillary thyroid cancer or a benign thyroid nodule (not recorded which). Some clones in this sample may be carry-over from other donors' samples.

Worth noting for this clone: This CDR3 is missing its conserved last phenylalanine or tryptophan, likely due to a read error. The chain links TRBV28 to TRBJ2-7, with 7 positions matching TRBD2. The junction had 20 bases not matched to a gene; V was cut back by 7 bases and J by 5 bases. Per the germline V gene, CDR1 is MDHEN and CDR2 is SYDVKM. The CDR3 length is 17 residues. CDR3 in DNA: TGTGCCAGCACCCTTCGGGCTAGCGGACCCTCACGCCACGAGCAGTACCTC. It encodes CASTLRASGPSRHEQYL.

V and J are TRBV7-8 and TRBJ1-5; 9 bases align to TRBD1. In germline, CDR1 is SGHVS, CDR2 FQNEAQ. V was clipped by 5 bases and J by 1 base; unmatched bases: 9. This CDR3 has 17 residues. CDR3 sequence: CASSLHRDRASNQPQHF. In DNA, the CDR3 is TGTGCCAGCAGCCTACACCGGGACAGGGCGAGCAATCAGCCCCAGCATTTT.

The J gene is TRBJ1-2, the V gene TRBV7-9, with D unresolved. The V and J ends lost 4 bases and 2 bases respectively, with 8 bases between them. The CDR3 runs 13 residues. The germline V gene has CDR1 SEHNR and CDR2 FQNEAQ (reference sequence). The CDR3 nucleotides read TGTGCCAGCAGCTCCGCGTCGAACTATGGCTACACCTTC. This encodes CASSSASNYGYTF. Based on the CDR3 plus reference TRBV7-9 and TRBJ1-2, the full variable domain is DTGVSQNPRHKITKRGQNVTFRCDPISEHNRLYWYRQTLGQGPEFLTYFQNEAQLEKSRLLSDRFSAERPKGSFSTLEIQRTEQGDSAMYLCASSSASNYGYTFGSGTRLTVV.

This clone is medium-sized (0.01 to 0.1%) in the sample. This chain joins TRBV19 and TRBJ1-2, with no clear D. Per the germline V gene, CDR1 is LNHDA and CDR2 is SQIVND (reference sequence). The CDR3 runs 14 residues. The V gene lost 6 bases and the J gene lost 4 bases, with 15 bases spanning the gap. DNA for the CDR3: TGTGCCAGTAGCCCGAAGACACGGAGCTATGGCTACACCTTC. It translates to CASSPKTRSYGYTF.

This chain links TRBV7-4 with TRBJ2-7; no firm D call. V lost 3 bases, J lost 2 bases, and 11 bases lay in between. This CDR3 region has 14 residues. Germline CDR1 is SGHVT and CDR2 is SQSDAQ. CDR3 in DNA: TGTGCCAGCAGCTTCGACGGAACCCCCTACGAGCAGTACTTC. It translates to CASSFDGTPYEQYF.